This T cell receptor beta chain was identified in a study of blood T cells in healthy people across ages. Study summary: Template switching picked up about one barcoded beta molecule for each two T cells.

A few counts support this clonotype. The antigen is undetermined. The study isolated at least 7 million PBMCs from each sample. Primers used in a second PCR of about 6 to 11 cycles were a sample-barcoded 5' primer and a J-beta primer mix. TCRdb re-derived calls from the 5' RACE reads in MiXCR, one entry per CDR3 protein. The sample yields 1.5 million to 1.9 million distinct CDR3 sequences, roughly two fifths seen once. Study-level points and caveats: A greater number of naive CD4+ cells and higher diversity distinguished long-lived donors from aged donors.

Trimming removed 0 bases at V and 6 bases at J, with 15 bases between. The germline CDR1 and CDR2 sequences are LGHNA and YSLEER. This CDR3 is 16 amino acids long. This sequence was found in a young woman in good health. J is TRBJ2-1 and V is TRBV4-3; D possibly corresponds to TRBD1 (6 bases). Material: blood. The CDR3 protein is CASSQDSGRGINEQFF. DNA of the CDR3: TGCGCCAGCAGCCAAGATTCTGGCAGGGGAATCAATGAGCAGTTCTTC.